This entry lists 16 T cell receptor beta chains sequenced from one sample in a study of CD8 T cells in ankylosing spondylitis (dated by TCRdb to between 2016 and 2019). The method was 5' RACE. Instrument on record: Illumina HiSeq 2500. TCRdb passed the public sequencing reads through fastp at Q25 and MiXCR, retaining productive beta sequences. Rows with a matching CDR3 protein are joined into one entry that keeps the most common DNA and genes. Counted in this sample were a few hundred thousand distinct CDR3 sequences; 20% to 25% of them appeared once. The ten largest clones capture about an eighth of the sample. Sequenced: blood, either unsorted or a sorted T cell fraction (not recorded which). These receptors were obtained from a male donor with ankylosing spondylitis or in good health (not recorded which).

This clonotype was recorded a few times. CDR3 sequence: CASSQDSYVEQYF. DNA for the CDR3: TGTGCCAGCAGCCAAGACTCGTATGTAGAGCAGTACTTC. The chain joins TRBV4-2 to TRBJ2-7; D unresolved. V lost 0 bases, J lost 7 bases, and 10 bases lay in between. CDR1 and CDR2 (germline): LGHNA, YNFKEQ. This CDR3 contains 13 residues.

The CDR3 sequence is CASSQDPGLAGVYEQYF. The CDR3 coding sequence is TGCGCCAGCAGCCAAGATCCGGGACTAGCGGGGGTATACGAGCAGTACTTC. The chain carries TRBV4-1 and TRBJ2-7; TRBD2 agrees at 14 bases. The CDR3 has 17 residues. V shed 0 bases and J 4 bases; nucleotides not matched to a gene: 5. From germline, CDR1 is MGHRA and CDR2 YSYEKL.

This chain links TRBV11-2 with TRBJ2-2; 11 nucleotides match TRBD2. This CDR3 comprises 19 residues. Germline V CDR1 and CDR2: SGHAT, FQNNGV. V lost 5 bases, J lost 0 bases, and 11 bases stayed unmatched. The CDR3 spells CASSRPTSGGSTNTGELFF. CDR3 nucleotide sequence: TGTGCCAGCAGCCGGCCCACTAGCGGGGGAAGCACGAACACCGGGGAGCTGTTTTTT.

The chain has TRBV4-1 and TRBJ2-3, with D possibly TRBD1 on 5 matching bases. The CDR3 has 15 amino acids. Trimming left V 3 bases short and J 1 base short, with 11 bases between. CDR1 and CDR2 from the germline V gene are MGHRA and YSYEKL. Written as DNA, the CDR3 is TGCGCCAGCAGCCAGGCCAGGGAAGGCACAGATACGCAGTATTTT. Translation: CASSQAREGTDTQYF.

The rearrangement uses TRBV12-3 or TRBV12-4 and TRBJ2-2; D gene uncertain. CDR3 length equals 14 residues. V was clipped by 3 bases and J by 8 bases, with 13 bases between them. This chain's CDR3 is CASSLGQPLGELFF. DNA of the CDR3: TGTGCCAGCAGTTTGGGCCAACCCCTTGGGGAGCTGTTTTTT.

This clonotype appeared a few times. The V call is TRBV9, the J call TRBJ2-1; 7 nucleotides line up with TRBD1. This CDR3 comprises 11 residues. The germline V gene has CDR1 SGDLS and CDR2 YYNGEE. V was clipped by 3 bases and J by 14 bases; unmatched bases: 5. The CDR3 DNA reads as TGTGCCAGCAGCGCACAGGGGAAGGAGTTCTTC. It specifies CASSAQGKEFF.

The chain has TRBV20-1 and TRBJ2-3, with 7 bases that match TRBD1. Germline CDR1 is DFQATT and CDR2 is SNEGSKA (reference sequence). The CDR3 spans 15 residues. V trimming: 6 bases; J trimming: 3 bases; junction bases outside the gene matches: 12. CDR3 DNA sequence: TGCAGTGCCGAGAAAGGGGGCAGGGGTACAGATACGCAGTATTTT. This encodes CSAEKGGRGTDTQYF.

The CDR3 DNA reads TGTGCCAGCAGGGCTAGCGGGGGGAATCTCTACGAGCAGTACTTC. It encodes CASRASGGNLYEQYF. V is TRBV11-2 and J is TRBJ2-7; 11 nucleotides align to TRBD2. V trimming: 6 bases; J trimming: 3 bases; junction bases outside the gene matches: 7. Germline CDR1 SGHAT, CDR2 FQNNGV. This CDR3 has 15 amino acids.

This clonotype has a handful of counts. The CDR3 DNA is TGTGCCAGCAGTTACGTCGAAGGGGGGGAGACCCAGTACTTC. Protein sequence: CASSYVEGGETQYF. The V call is TRBV6-5, the J call TRBJ2-5; possibly TRBD1 or TRBD2 for D (6 bases each). Trimming stripped 2 bases from V and 5 bases from J, with 12 bases between. Germline values: CDR1 MNHEY, CDR2 SVGAGI. This CDR3 contains 14 residues.

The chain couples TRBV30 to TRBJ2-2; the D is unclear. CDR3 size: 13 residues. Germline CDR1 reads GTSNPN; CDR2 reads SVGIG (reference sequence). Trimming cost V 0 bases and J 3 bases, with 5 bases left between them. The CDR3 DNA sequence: TGTGCCTGGAGTGTAGGAGACACCGGGGAGCTGTTTTTT. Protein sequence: CAWSVGDTGELFF.

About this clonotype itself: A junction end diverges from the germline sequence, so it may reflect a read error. The CDR3 sequence is CVSRRWGDSTDTQYF. The CDR3, as DNA: TGTGTCAGCAGGAGATGGGGGGACAGCACAGATACGCAGTATTTT. This rearrangement joins TRBV12-3 or TRBV12-4 to TRBJ2-3, with D possibly TRBD2 on 6 matching bases. CDR3 length equals 15 residues.

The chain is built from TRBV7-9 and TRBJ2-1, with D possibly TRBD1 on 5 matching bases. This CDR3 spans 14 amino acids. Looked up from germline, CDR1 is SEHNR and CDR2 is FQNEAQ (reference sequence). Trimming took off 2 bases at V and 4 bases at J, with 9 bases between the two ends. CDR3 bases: TGTGCCAGCAGCTTACCCACAGGTTACAATGAGCAGTTCTTC. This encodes CASSLPTGYNEQFF.

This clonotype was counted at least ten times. The CDR3 region has the DNA TGCAGTGCTAGGGCCCTGGGCCTAAGCTCCTACGAGCAGTACTTC. It encodes CSARALGLSSYEQYF. The chain carries TRBV20-1 and TRBJ2-7, with D hard to call. Germline values: CDR1 DFQATT, CDR2 SNEGSKA (reference sequence). The CDR3 contains 15 residues. Trimming removed 3 bases from V and 0 bases from J, with 15 bases in between.

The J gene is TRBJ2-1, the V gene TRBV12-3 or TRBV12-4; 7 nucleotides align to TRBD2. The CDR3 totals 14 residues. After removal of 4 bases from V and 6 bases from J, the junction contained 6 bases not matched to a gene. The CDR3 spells CASSYLLAANEQFF. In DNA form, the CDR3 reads TGTGCCAGCAGTTATCTGCTAGCGGCCAATGAGCAGTTCTTC.

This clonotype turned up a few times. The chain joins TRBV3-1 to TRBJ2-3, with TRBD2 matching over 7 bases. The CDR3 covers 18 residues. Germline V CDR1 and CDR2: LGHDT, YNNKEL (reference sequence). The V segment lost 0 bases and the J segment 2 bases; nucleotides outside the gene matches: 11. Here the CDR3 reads CASSQELGDYPYTDTQYF. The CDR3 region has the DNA TGTGCCAGCAGCCAAGAATTAGGGGACTACCCCTACACAGATACGCAGTATTTT.

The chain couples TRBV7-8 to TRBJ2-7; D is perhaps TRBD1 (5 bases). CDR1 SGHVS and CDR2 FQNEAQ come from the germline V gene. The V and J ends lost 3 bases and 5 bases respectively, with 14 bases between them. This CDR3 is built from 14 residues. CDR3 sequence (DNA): TGTGCCAGCAGCTTGGGGCCTCTTGGTGACGAGCAGTACTTC. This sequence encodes CASSLGPLGDEQYF. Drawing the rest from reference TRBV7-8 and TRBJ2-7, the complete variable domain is GAGVSQSPRYKVAKRGQDVALRCDPISGHVSLFWYQQALGQGPEFLTYFQNEAQLDKSGLPSDRFFAERPEGSVSTLKIQRTQQEDSAVYLCASSLGPLGDEQYFGPGTRLTVT.